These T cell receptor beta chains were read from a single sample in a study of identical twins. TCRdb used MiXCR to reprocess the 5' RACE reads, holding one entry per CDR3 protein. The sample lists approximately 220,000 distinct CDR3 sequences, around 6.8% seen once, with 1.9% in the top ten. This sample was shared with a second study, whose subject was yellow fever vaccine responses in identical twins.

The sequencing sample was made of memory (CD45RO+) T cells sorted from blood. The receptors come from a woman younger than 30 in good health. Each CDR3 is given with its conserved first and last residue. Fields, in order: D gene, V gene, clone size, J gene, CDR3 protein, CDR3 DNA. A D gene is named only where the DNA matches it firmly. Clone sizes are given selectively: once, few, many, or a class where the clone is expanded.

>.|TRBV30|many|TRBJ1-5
CAWGRGSAGRPQHF
TGTGCCTGGGGGCGGGGGTCTGCGGGGCGGCCCCAGCATTTT
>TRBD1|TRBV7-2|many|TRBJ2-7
CASSKGQTSSSYEQYF
TGTGCCAGCAGCAAGGGACAGACCTCAAGCTCCTACGAGCAGTACTTC
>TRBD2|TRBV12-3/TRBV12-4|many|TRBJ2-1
CASSYPAGEYNEQFF
TGTGCCAGCAGTTACCCAGCGGGAGAATACAATGAGCAGTTCTTC
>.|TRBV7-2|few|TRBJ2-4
CASSEPGKKNIQYF
TGTGCCAGCAGCGAGCCGGGAAAGAAAAACATTCAGTACTTC
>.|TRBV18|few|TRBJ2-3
CASSPGVDTDTQYF
TGTGCCAGCTCACCGGGAGTAGATACAGATACGCAGTATTTT
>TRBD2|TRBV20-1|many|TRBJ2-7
CSAPWTRSLEQYF
TGCAGTGCTCCCTGGACTAGGTCCCTCGAGCAGTACTTC
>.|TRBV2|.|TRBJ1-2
CASSEYKGGYTF
TGTGCCAGCAGTGAATATAAGGGTGGCTACACCTTC
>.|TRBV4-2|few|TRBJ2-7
CASSQGGASSYEQYF
TGTGCCAGCAGCCAAGGGGGGGCCAGCTCCTACGAGCAGTACTTC
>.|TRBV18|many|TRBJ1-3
CASSGTSGNTIYF
TGTGCCAGCTCCGGTACCTCTGGAAACACCATATATTTT
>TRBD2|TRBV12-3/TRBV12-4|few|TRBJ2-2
CASSLGLAGAAGELFF
TGTGCCAGCAGTCTGGGACTAGCGGGAGCAGCCGGGGAGCTGTTTTTT
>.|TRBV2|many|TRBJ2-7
CASSIRGPYEQYF
TGTGCCAGCAGTATTCGAGGGCCCTACGAGCAGTACTTC
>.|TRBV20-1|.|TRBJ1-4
CSAREERMINEKLFF
TGCAGTGCTAGAGAGGAACGGATGATTAATGAAAAACTGTTTTTT
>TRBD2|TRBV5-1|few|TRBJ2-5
CASSLETSGDQETQYF
TGCGCCAGCAGCTTGGAAACTAGCGGGGACCAAGAGACCCAGTACTTC
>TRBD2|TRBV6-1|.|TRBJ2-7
CASGNGAGAGEQYF
TGTGCCAGCGGCAACGGAGCGGGAGCTGGCGAGCAGTACTTC
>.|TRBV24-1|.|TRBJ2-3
CATSDPRTAHYSSTDTQYF
TGTGCCACCAGTGATCCGAGGACAGCACACTATTCTAGCACAGATACGCAGTATTTT
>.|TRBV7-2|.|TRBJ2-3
CASSPQVRPYFTDTQYF
TGTGCCAGCAGCCCCCAAGTAAGGCCCTACTTCACAGATACGCAGTATTTT
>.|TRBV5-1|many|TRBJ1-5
CASSFGPLQPQHF
TGCGCCAGCAGCTTTGGGCCGCTTCAGCCCCAGCATTTT